What follows are 21 T cell receptor beta chains derived from one specimen sequenced in a study of blood T cell repertoires in COVID-19. Assay: immunoSEQ multiplex PCR; the TCRdb copy retains only in-frame clones and omits some. The table has a few hundred thousand clones, 88% seen once. What was sequenced was PBMCs or T cells enriched from blood (not recorded which). These receptors came from an older woman in a cohort exposed to, infected with or recovered from COVID-19 (not recorded which).

The chain joins TRBV7-9 to TRBJ2-7, with 9 bases matching TRBD1. V gave up 1 base and J gave up 7 bases; unmatched junction bases: 8. CDR3 length equals 15 residues. Germline V gene data show CDR1 as SEHNR and CDR2 as FQNEAQ (reference sequence). The CDR3 DNA is TGTGCCAGCAGCTTAGTAGGGACAGGGTCTGGGGAGCAGTACTTC. Amino acids: CASSLVGTGSGEQYF.

This rearrangement joins TRBV2 to TRBJ2-2; perhaps TRBD2 as D (6 bases). CDR3 length: 13 amino acids. The V gene's germline CDR1 is SNHLY and CDR2 FYNNEI. V dropped 3 bases and J dropped 5 bases, with 7 bases sitting between them. CDR3 protein: CASSDRGTGELFF. Written as DNA, the CDR3 is TGTGCCAGCAGTGATCGGGGGACCGGGGAGCTGTTTTTT.

The chain carries TRBV15 and TRBJ2-7, with D uncertain. The CDR3 has 15 amino acids. The V and J ends lost 0 bases and 5 bases respectively, with 14 bases between them. From germline, CDR1 is LNHNV and CDR2 YYDKDF (reference sequence). This chain's CDR3 is CATSRDSPRVDEQYF. The CDR3 DNA is TGTGCCACCAGCAGAGATAGTCCTAGAGTCGACGAGCAGTACTTC. The full variable domain, completed using reference TRBV15 and TRBJ2-7, is DAMVIQNPRYQVTQFGKPVTLSCSQTLNHNVMYWYQQKSSQAPKLLFHYYDKDFNNEADTPDNFQSRRPNTSFCFLDIRSPGLGDTAMYLCATSRDSPRVDEQYFGPGTRLTVT.

This clone was observed a few times. The V gene is TRBV7-2, the J gene TRBJ2-7; tentative D call: TRBD2 (5 bases). V was clipped by 5 bases and J by 3 bases, with 11 bases between them. Germline V gene sequence: CDR1 SGHTA, CDR2 FQGNSA. The CDR3 totals 13 residues. The CDR3 nucleotides read TGTGCCAGCAGCAAAGAAGCGGTCTACGAGCAGTACTTC. As protein: CASSKEAVYEQYF.

J is TRBJ1-2 and V is TRBV24-1, with D perhaps matching TRBD1 (5 bases). Germline V gives CDR1 KGHDR, CDR2 SFDVKD. The CDR3 extends over 11 amino acids. With 7 bases removed from V and 7 bases from J, the gap between germline ends came to 9 bases. In nucleotides, the CDR3 is TGTGCCACCAGCGGGGGGTTTGGCTACACCTTC. This encodes CATSGGFGYTF.

This chain links TRBV3-1 (or the pseudogene TRBV3-2) with TRBJ2-1, with 8 bases lining up with TRBD1. The CDR3 sequence is 16 residues long. The germline V gene encodes CDR1 LGHDT and CDR2 YNNKEL (reference sequence). J was trimmed by 8 bases and V by 4 bases; bases with no gene match: 13. CDR3 protein: CASSLSGTGIPDEQFF. The CDR3 DNA sequence: TGTGCCAGCAGCCTTTCCGGGACAGGTATTCCCGATGAGCAGTTCTTC.

For the CDR3, the DNA is TGCAGTGCTGTTGGAGACACTGAAGCTTTCTTT. Residues: CSAVGDTEAFF. The chain combines TRBV20-1 with TRBJ1-1; no firm D call. The ends were cut back, 5 bases at V and 3 bases at J, with 7 bases in the middle. The germline CDR1 and CDR2 sequences are DFQATT and SNEGSKA (reference sequence). There are 11 residues in the CDR3.

The rearrangement links TRBV7-9 to TRBJ2-1, with D possibly being TRBD2 (7 bases). Germline V gene data show CDR1 as SEHNR and CDR2 as FQNEAQ (reference sequence). The V end was cut by 3 bases, the J end by 6 bases, with 9 bases between. The CDR3 totals 13 residues. The CDR3 protein is CASSLGGGNEQFF. Here the CDR3 DNA reads TGTGCCAGCAGCTTGGGAGGGGGCAATGAGCAGTTCTTC.

This clone came up once. This chain uses TRBV25-1 with TRBJ1-6, with 10 bases identical to TRBD1. Germline V gives CDR1 MGHDK, CDR2 SYGVNS. The CDR3 is made up of 13 amino acids. V trimming: 6 bases; J trimming: 7 bases; junction bases outside the gene matches: 0. The CDR3 spells CASRDRGNSPLHF. The CDR3 nucleotides are TGTGCCAGCAGGGACAGGGGGAATTCACCCCTCCACTTT.

Only one count was recorded for this clone. The chain employs TRBV11-1 and TRBJ2-2, with TRBD2 matching over 10 bases. V shed 5 bases, J shed 0 bases, and the junction held 3 bases outside the gene matches. This CDR3 comprises 16 residues. Germline V CDR1 and CDR2: SGHAT, FQDESV (reference sequence). The CDR3 is CASSTGLAANTGELFF. For the CDR3, the DNA is TGTGCCAGCAGCACCGGACTAGCGGCGAACACCGGGGAGCTGTTTTTT.

This clone showed up just once. The genes are TRBV27 and TRBJ2-7; 11 nucleotides line up with TRBD1. Unmatched junction bases numbered 16, after V lost 5 bases and J lost 4 bases. The CDR3 spans 18 residues. Looked up from germline, CDR1 is MNHEY and CDR2 is SMNVEV (reference sequence). DNA of the CDR3: TGTGCCAGCAGTCGTGGGACAGGGGGTATTAGAAGATCTTACGAGCAGTACTTC. It is translated as CASSRGTGGIRRSYEQYF.

The rearrangement uses TRBV19 and TRBJ1-2; perhaps TRBD1 as D (6 bases). The germline V and J ends were trimmed by 6 bases and 4 bases, with 12 bases remaining between them. Germline CDR1 is LNHDA and CDR2 is SQIVND (reference sequence). The CDR3 is made up of 13 amino acids. CDR3 nucleotide sequence: TGTGCCAGTAGCGAACAGGGAATCTATGGCTACACCTTC. Translated: CASSEQGIYGYTF.

V and J are TRBV19 and TRBJ1-5, with 7 bases identical to TRBD1. The CDR3 loop spans 18 amino acids. V dropped 7 bases and J dropped 0; count of bases not matched to a gene: 15. Germline CDR1 reads LNHDA; CDR2 reads SQIVND (reference sequence). The CDR3 sequence: CASNKPVGTENSNQPQHF. CDR3 sequence (DNA): TGTGCCAGTAACAAGCCGGTTGGGACAGAAAATAGCAATCAGCCCCAGCATTTT. Full variable domain (missing parts from reference TRBV19 and TRBJ1-5): DGGITQSPKYLFRKEGQNVTLSCEQNLNHDAMYWYRQDPGQGLRLIYYSQIVNDFQKGDIAEGYSVSREKKESFPLTVTSAQKNPTAFYLCASNKPVGTENSNQPQHFGDGTRLSIL.

The chain joins TRBV9 to TRBJ2-2; 9 nucleotides align to TRBD2. Germline V gives CDR1 SGDLS, CDR2 YYNGEE. CDR3 length: 20 amino acids. V lost 3 bases and J lost 6; bases outside the gene matches: 21. The CDR3 DNA reads as TGTGCCAGCAGCGCAGATGGACTAGCGAGCTCAACCGGGGTCTCCGGGGAGCTGTTTTTT. Translating gives CASSADGLASSTGVSGELFF.

This clone was counted a few times. The rearrangement links TRBV18 to TRBJ1-1; 8 bases fit TRBD1. Germline CDR1 and CDR2: KGHSH and LQKENI. The CDR3 has 14 amino acids. The trim removed 5 bases at V and 6 bases at J, leaving 8 bases unmatched. Written as DNA, the CDR3 is TGTGCCAGCTCAAATCCCGACAGGGGCGCTGAAGCTTTCTTT. Translating gives CASSNPDRGAEAFF.

V usage is TRBV15 and J usage is TRBJ1-1; 7 bases fit TRBD1. The CDR3 is 20 residues long. CDR1 is LNHNV, CDR2 YYDKDF, per germline (reference sequence). With V trimmed by 0 bases and J by 7 bases, 23 bases remained unmatched. This CDR3 is CATSRDYLNRRGARDSEAFF. In DNA, the CDR3 is TGTGCCACCAGCAGAGATTACTTGAATAGGAGGGGGGCCCGGGACAGTGAAGCTTTCTTT.

The chain combines TRBV23-1 with TRBJ2-7; no definite D call. TRBV23-1 is marked as an open reading frame, function uncertain. Trimming took 6 bases from V and 2 from J, leaving 8 bases between them. This CDR3 is 12 amino acids long. CDR3 amino acids: CASSPGPYEQYF. DNA of the CDR3: TGCGCCAGCAGCCCGGGTCCCTACGAGCAGTACTTC.

This clone was counted between two and nine times. The chain joins TRBV19 to TRBJ2-1; 12 nucleotides agree with TRBD1. With 5 bases clipped from V and 3 bases from J, the junction kept 5 bases outside the gene matches. Germline V lookup: CDR1 LNHDA, CDR2 SQIVND (reference sequence). The CDR3 is made up of 16 amino acids. The CDR3, as DNA: TGTGCCAGTAGTGCGGGACAGGGGGCAGGCTACAATGAGCAGTTCTTC. It encodes CASSAGQGAGYNEQFF.

The genes are TRBV28 and TRBJ1-1; D perhaps matches TRBD1 (6 bases). The CDR3 loop spans 15 amino acids. Germline V gene data show CDR1 as MDHEN and CDR2 as SYDVKM. V was shortened by 3 bases and J by 4 bases, with 15 bases between the two germline ends. In nucleotides, the CDR3 is TGTGCCAGCAGTTTCGTGCGGGGGCCGGGCACTGAAGCTTTCTTT. Amino acid sequence: CASSFVRGPGTEAFF.

The rearrangement links TRBV5-4 to TRBJ2-2; 10 bases map to TRBD2. The CDR3 spans 15 residues. Germline assignment: CDR1 SGHNT and CDR2 YYREEE (reference sequence). The junction had 7 bases not matched to a gene; V was cut back by 5 bases and J by 6 bases. CDR3 sequence (DNA): TGTGCCAGCAGGCCGGCTAGCGGGAGATCCGGGGAGCTGTTTTTT. Amino acids: CASRPASGRSGELFF.

The genes are TRBV7-6 and TRBJ2-1; D may be TRBD2 (6 bases). V was pared by 5 bases and J by 4 bases, with 18 bases between. CDR1 and CDR2 (germline): SGHVS, FNYEAQ. The CDR3 length is 16 residues. CDR3 protein: CASSAGLPSGYNEQFF. The CDR3 DNA reads as TGTGCCAGCAGCGCGGGACTCCCTTCAGGGTACAATGAGCAGTTCTTC.